The sequence of this TCR beta chain was determined in a study of cytomegalovirus exposure and HLA in healthy donors. This clone was seen once. Its antigen is not known. 13 Jbeta primers and 60 Vbeta primers were used for the PCR. Sequencing used immunoSEQ multiplex PCR; TCRdb keeps in-frame clones, though not all of them. The table records 150,000 to 200,000 clones, roughly three quarters of them present only once. Study-wide results and caveats: The study listed around 150 cytomegalovirus-associated TCR beta chains. One variant, a missense change in DCLRE1C, was linked in a later analysis to TCR beta V- and J-gene trimming.

Source material: PBMCs. This TCR was sampled from a man aged 35 to 55 in good health and CMV-seropositive.

CDR3 sequence: CASSEFQGSGNTIYF. For the CDR3, the DNA is TGTGCCAGCAGTGAATTCCAGGGCTCTGGAAACACCATATATTTT. V usage is TRBV25-1 and J usage is TRBJ1-3, with D possibly TRBD1 on 5 matching bases. Germline CDR1 reads MGHDK; CDR2 reads SYGVNS. Trimming removed 1 base from V and 0 bases from J, with 7 bases in between. This CDR3 has 15 amino acids.